The 7 T cell receptor beta chains given below trace back to one sample, sequenced in a study of tumor-infiltrating lymphocytes in localized non-small cell lung cancer. Assay used: immunoSEQ multiplex PCR; TCRdb lists only in-frame clones, some missing. The sample shows 15,000 to 20,000 clones, less than 55% of them seen only once. What was sequenced was lung tumor tissue. These receptors originate from a human donor with non-small cell lung cancer.

This chain joins TRBV4-3 and TRBJ2-4, with 11 nucleotides matching TRBD1. V lost 0 bases and J lost 7; bases outside the gene matches: 5. The CDR3 is 16 amino acids. The V gene's germline CDR1 is LGHNA and CDR2 YSLEER. The CDR3: CASSQERTGGINIQYF. CDR3 bases: TGCGCCAGCAGCCAAGAAAGGACAGGGGGCATCAACATTCAGTACTTC.

This clone was observed a handful of times. The chain is built from TRBV7-2 and TRBJ2-3, with D maybe TRBD2 (6 bases). CDR1 and CDR2 (germline): SGHTA, FQGNSA. This CDR3 has 13 residues. The germline V and J ends were trimmed by 5 bases and 4 bases, with 10 bases remaining between them. CDR3 residues: CASSQLAPDTQYF. The CDR3 nucleotides read TGTGCCAGCAGCCAACTAGCTCCAGATACGCAGTATTTT.

With respect to this clone: One end of the junction is discordant with germline, which a read error may explain. The J gene is TRBJ2-2, the V gene TRBV4-3, with D possibly matching TRBD2 (5 bases). The CDR3 is 16 amino acids. Germline loops: CDR1 LGHNA, CDR2 YSLEER. CDR3 region: CASSQDREREHRGAVF. The CDR3 DNA reads as TGCGCCAGCAGCCAAGATCGGGAACGCGAACACCGGGGAGCTGTTTTT.

The chain employs TRBV6-5 and TRBJ2-7, with 9 bases identical to TRBD1. The CDR3 contains 16 residues. The V and J ends lost 4 bases and 2 bases, in that order; junction bases with no gene match: 9. Germline assignment: CDR1 MNHEY and CDR2 SVGAGI. CDR3 sequence: CASSFGDRGNPYEQYF. The CDR3 DNA is TGTGCCAGCAGTTTTGGAGACAGGGGGAATCCCTACGAGCAGTACTTC.

This clone is labeled as medium-sized (0.01 to 0.1%). The chain combines TRBV9 with TRBJ2-7; maybe TRBD1 (5 bases). CDR1 SGDLS and CDR2 YYNGEE come from the germline V gene. CDR3 size: 14 residues. V gave up 0 bases and J gave up 6 bases, with 13 bases separating them. CDR3 nucleotide sequence: TGTGCCAGCAGCGTAGGGCAGGGTAACGGCGAGCAGTACTTC. Translated: CASSVGQGNGEQYF.

As concerns this clone: Other DNA sequences of this sample code for an identical CDR3. This sequence joins TRBV7-8 and TRBJ1-1; D remains unclear. This CDR3 comprises 12 residues. V was shortened by 3 bases and J by 6 bases, with 8 bases between the two germline ends. Germline V gene data show CDR1 as SGHVS and CDR2 as FQNEAQ. CDR3 in amino acids: CASSLGTPEAFF. The CDR3 DNA sequence: TGTGCCAGCAGCTTGGGTACCCCTGAAGCTTTCTTT. The entire variable domain, with the rest obtained from reference TRBV7-8 and TRBJ1-1, is as follows: GAGVSQSPRYKVAKRGQDVALRCDPISGHVSLFWYQQALGQGPEFLTYFQNEAQLDKSGLPSDRFFAERPEGSVSTLKIQRTQQEDSAVYLCASSLGTPEAFFGQGTRLTVV.

This clone was observed once. This chain's CDR3 is CASSRGRVREKLFF. CDR3 DNA: TGTGCCAGCTCGCGGGGCAGGGTTCGCGAAAAACTGTTTTTT. J is TRBJ1-4 and V is TRBV6-5; D is perhaps TRBD1 (5 bases). CDR3 size: 14 residues. V shed 8 bases and J shed 8 bases, with 18 bases lying between them. Per the germline V gene, CDR1 is MNHEY and CDR2 is SVGAGI.